The 12 T cell receptor beta chains below all came from one sample that was sequenced in a study of shared clonotypes between healthy human individuals. The assay was immunoSEQ multiplex PCR, and TCRdb's table has in-frame clones only and misses some. The sample lists millions of clones; approximately 92% were seen once. Sample: naive CD4+ T cells sorted from blood. Stated subset: CD45RA+ positively selected. Receptors originate from a man aged 18 to 35 in good health.

This clone was counted only a few times. V gene TRBV18 combines with J gene TRBJ1-2; 8 nucleotides match TRBD1. Germline V CDR1 and CDR2: KGHSH, LQKENI. The CDR3 length is 12 residues. V gave up 6 bases and J gave up 7 bases; unmatched junction bases: 4. The CDR3 DNA is TGTGCCAGCTCGCAGGGGGCGCTTGGCTACACCTTC. This sequence encodes CASSQGALGYTF.

The rearrangement links TRBV5-1 to TRBJ2-1, with TRBD2 matching 13 bases. Losses at the gene ends were 4 bases for V and 7 bases for J; bases not matched to a gene: 8. The CDR3 length is 16 residues. Germline-derived CDR1 and CDR2 are SGHRS and YFSETQ. The CDR3, as DNA: TGCGCCAGCAGCAAGGGACTAGCGGGAATATTAAATGAGCAGTTCTTC. Translating gives CASSKGLAGILNEQFF.

The chain combines TRBV5-6 with TRBJ2-5, with D unresolved. Near its end, the DNA agrees better with TRBJ2-7, so the J call may be wrong. Germline CDR1 is SGHDT and CDR2 is YYEEEE. This CDR3 has 12 residues. The CDR3, as DNA: TGTGCCAGCAGCTTGAGCAACTACGAGCAGTACTTC. It translates to CASSLSNYEQYF.

For this clone: At one of its ends the junction is not consistent with the germline gene, which may arise from a read error. The chain combines TRBV14 with TRBJ2-3, with TRBD1 matching 8 bases. This CDR3 contains 16 residues. Germline CDR1 reads SGHDN; CDR2 reads FVKESK. The CDR3 loop reads CASSQVAGTGTNTQYF. DNA of the CDR3: TGTGCCAGCAGCCAAGTGGCGGGGACAGGCACAAATACGCAGTATTTT.

A word on this clone: Other DNA sequences in the sample encode the same CDR3. This chain joins TRBV6-6 and TRBJ1-5, with D perhaps matching TRBD1 (6 bases). Trimming removed 2 bases at V and 4 bases at J, with 9 bases between. The germline gives CDR1 MNHNY, CDR2 SVGAGI (reference sequence). This CDR3 has 14 amino acids. The CDR3 here is CASSYLQGNQPQHF. The CDR3 nucleotides read TGTGCCAGCAGTTACCTCCAGGGGAATCAGCCCCAGCATTTT.

The rearrangement uses TRBV11-3 and TRBJ2-7; 7 nucleotides align to TRBD1. The CDR3 sequence is 15 residues long. The germline V gene has CDR1 SGHNT and CDR2 YENEEA. V shed 4 bases and J 4 bases; nucleotides not matched to a gene: 10. The CDR3 spells CASSSRTGKSYEQYF. Written as DNA, the CDR3 is TGTGCCAGCAGCTCTAGGACAGGAAAAAGTTACGAGCAGTACTTC.

The chain uses TRBV18 and TRBJ1-6, with 7 bases lining up with TRBD1. Trimming took 3 bases from V and 13 from J; bases not matched to a gene: 12. In germline, CDR1 is KGHSH, CDR2 LQKENI. The CDR3 contains 15 residues. The CDR3 here is CASSPGTASHHPLHF. CDR3 DNA sequence: TGTGCCAGCTCACCCGGGACAGCCTCTCACCATCCCCTCCACTTT.

The rearrangement uses TRBV7-2 and TRBJ1-5, with 7 bases lining up with TRBD1. Germline loops: CDR1 SGHTA, CDR2 FQGNSA. With 0 bases clipped from V and 1 base from J, the junction kept 3 bases outside the gene matches. CDR3 length equals 16 residues. The CDR3 protein is CASSLAEGQSNQPQHF. DNA for the CDR3: TGTGCCAGCAGCTTAGCAGAGGGACAGAGCAATCAGCCCCAGCATTTT.

The CDR3 DNA reads as TGTGCCAGTAGTATAGGACAGATGTTCCCTGAAGCTTTCTTT. Protein: CASSIGQMFPEAFF. The J gene is TRBJ1-1, the V gene TRBV19, with a tentative D call TRBD1 (5 bases). The length of the CDR3 is 14 residues. The germline CDR1 and CDR2 sequences are LNHDA and SQIVND (reference sequence). Trimming pared 1 base from V and 6 bases from J, leaving 12 bases between. Full variable domain (outside the CDR3, taken from reference TRBV19 and TRBJ1-1): DGGITQSPKYLFRKEGQNVTLSCEQNLNHDAMYWYRQDPGQGLRLIYYSQIVNDFQKGDIAEGYSVSREKKESFPLTVTSAQKNPTAFYLCASSIGQMFPEAFFGQGTRLTVV.

J is TRBJ1-6 and V is TRBV7-8; D gene unclear. This CDR3 spans 13 amino acids. Between the trimmed V and J ends, which lost 10 bases and 0 bases, there was a span of 7 bases. The germline gives CDR1 SGHVS, CDR2 FQNEAQ. This CDR3 is CATRSSYNSPLHF. In nucleotides, the CDR3 is TGTGCCACCAGGAGCTCCTATAATTCACCCCTCCACTTT.

As regards this clone: Other nucleotide sequences from this sample produce the same CDR3. The V call is TRBV5-4, the J call TRBJ2-3, with TRBD2 identical over 10 bases. The CDR3 length is 15 residues. The J segment lost 2 bases and the V segment lost 4 bases, leaving 4 bases of the junction unmatched. Looked up from germline, CDR1 is SGHNT and CDR2 is YYREEE (reference sequence). The CDR3 sequence: CASSLGLAVTDTQYF. In DNA form, the CDR3 reads TGTGCCAGCAGCCTCGGACTAGCGGTCACAGATACGCAGTATTTT. The variable domain in full, with the rest retrieved from reference TRBV5-4 and TRBJ2-3, is ETGVTQSPTHLIKTRGQQVTLRCSSQSGHNTVSWYQQALGQGPQFIFQYYREEENGRGNFPPRFSGLQFPNYSSELNVNALELDDSALYLCASSLGLAVTDTQYFGPGTRLTVL.

The J gene is TRBJ2-7, the V gene TRBV11-2, with D perhaps TRBD2 (6 bases). The CDR3 runs to 14 residues. Trimming removed 2 bases at V and 0 bases at J, with 8 bases between. Per germline, CDR1 SGHAT and CDR2 FQNNGV. CDR3 coding DNA: TGTGCCAGCAGCTTACCGGGAGCCTCCTACGAGCAGTACTTC. This codes for CASSLPGASYEQYF.